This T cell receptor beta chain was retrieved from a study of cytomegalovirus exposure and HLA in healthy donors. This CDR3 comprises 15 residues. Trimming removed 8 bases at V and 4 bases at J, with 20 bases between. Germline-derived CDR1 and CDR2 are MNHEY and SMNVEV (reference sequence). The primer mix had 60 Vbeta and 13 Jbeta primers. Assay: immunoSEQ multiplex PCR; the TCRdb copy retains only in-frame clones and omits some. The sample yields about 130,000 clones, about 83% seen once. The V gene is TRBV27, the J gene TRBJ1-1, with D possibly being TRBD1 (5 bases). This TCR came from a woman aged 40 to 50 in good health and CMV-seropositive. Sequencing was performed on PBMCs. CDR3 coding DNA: TGTGCCAGCCAGCCTGGGCAGGGTGGTCGCACTGAAGCTTTCTTT. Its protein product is CASQPGQGGRTEAFF.